The 20 T cell receptor beta chains reported below all come from one sample, sequenced in a study of blood T cell repertoires in COVID-19. Repertoires were generated with immunoSEQ multiplex PCR, while TCRdb's copy carries only in-frame clones and drops some. The sample shows 300,000 to 350,000 clones, 75% to 90% of them seen only once. The specimen was PBMCs or T cells enriched from blood (not recorded which). The receptors stem from a man aged 25-40 years who had recovered from COVID-19.

This clone was found a few times. The genes are TRBV2 and TRBJ1-2; 7 positions agree with TRBD1. The CDR3 is 14 amino acids. The V gene's germline CDR1 is SNHLY and CDR2 FYNNEI. Trimming at V came to 4 bases and at J to 4 bases, leaving 6 bases not matched to a gene. The CDR3 sequence: CASSVSDRLYGYTF. CDR3 coding DNA: TGTGCCAGCAGTGTTTCGGACAGGCTCTATGGCTACACCTTC.

The chain joins TRBV30 to TRBJ2-1; TRBD1 might be the D (6 bases). Germline V gene data show CDR1 as GTSNPN and CDR2 as SVGIG (reference sequence). This CDR3 comprises 13 residues. The V gene lost 0 bases and the J gene lost 8 bases, with 11 bases spanning the gap. This CDR3 is CAWSVPQGDEQFF. The CDR3 nucleotides are TGTGCCTGGAGTGTCCCACAGGGCGATGAGCAGTTCTTC.

This clone appeared once. The V gene is TRBV24-1, the J gene TRBJ2-1, with D unclear. The CDR3 is made up of 12 amino acids. Per the germline V gene, CDR1 is KGHDR and CDR2 is SFDVKD. V lost 4 bases and J 8 bases, leaving 8 bases between the germline ends. The CDR3 nucleotides are TGTGCCACCAGTGACTACCGGGATGAGCAGTTCTTC. Its translation is CATSDYRDEQFF.

The V call is TRBV29-1, the J call TRBJ2-3, with TRBD2 matching over 9 bases. This CDR3 has 13 residues. CDR1 and CDR2 (germline): SQVTM, ANQGSEA. The J segment lost 6 bases and the V segment lost 3 bases, leaving 4 bases of the junction unmatched. CDR3 amino acids: CSVERRGGDTQYF. The CDR3 DNA reads TGCAGCGTTGAGAGGCGGGGGGGGGATACGCAGTATTTT.

CDR3 bases: TGCGCCAGCAGCCAAGAGGGTCAGCGGGGGGGAGTGACCGGGGAGCTGTTTTTT. This codes for CASSQEGQRGGVTGELFF. V gene TRBV4-3 combines with J gene TRBJ2-2, with TRBD2 matching 10 bases. Trimming cost V 0 bases and J 5 bases; bases outside gene matches: 9. The CDR3 runs 18 residues. CDR1 is LGHNA and CDR2 is YSLEER in the germline V gene.

The chain combines TRBV5-8 with TRBJ1-5; D not certain. The CDR3 length is 15 residues. V was shortened by 0 bases and J by 4 bases, with 11 bases between the two germline ends. CDR1 SGHTS and CDR2 YDEGEE come from the germline V gene. The CDR3 loop reads CASSLVPRGNQPQHF. DNA of the CDR3: TGTGCCAGCAGCTTGGTACCCCGCGGGAATCAGCCCCAGCATTTT.

This chain connects TRBV27 to TRBJ2-7; 9 bases are shared with TRBD1. CDR1 is MNHEY and CDR2 is SMNVEV in the germline V gene (reference sequence). The CDR3 is made up of 14 amino acids. Unmatched junction bases numbered 10, after V lost 6 bases and J lost 7 bases. The CDR3 coding sequence is TGTGCCAGCAGCAGGACAGGGGCTGCGGGTGAGCAGTACTTC. As protein: CASSRTGAAGEQYF.

The rearrangement joins TRBV7-8 to TRBJ1-1; D is ambiguous. Trimming removed 2 bases at V and 4 bases at J, with 11 bases between. Germline V gene data show CDR1 as SGHVS and CDR2 as FQNEAQ. This CDR3 spans 14 amino acids. The CDR3 region is CASSLSSLGTEAFF. The CDR3 nucleotides read TGTGCCAGCAGCTTATCCTCCCTCGGCACTGAAGCTTTCTTT. The variable domain in full, with the rest retrieved from reference TRBV7-8 and TRBJ1-1, is GAGVSQSPRYKVAKRGQDVALRCDPISGHVSLFWYQQALGQGPEFLTYFQNEAQLDKSGLPSDRFFAERPEGSVSTLKIQRTQQEDSAVYLCASSLSSLGTEAFFGQGTRLTVV.

A single count supports this clone. V is TRBV11-3 and J is TRBJ2-3; D unclear. CDR3 length: 14 residues. The V end lost 3 bases, the J end lost 0 bases, and 7 bases lay between the germline ends. Germline CDR1 is SGHNT and CDR2 is YENEEA. The CDR3: CASSFSASTDTQYF. The DNA of the CDR3 is TGTGCCAGCAGCTTTAGTGCTAGCACAGATACGCAGTATTTT.

This clone showed up just a few times. The V gene is TRBV6-4, the J gene TRBJ2-3, with 9 bases fitting TRBD1. V lost 10 bases, J lost 2 bases, and 4 bases stayed unmatched. The CDR3 spans 13 residues. The germline gives CDR1 MRHNA, CDR2 SNTAGT. The CDR3 region has the DNA TGTGCCACCGGGACAGGGACCACAGATACGCAGTATTTT. This codes for CATGTGTTDTQYF.

V gene TRBV7-9 combines with J gene TRBJ1-2, with D possibly matching TRBD1 (6 bases). The CDR3 totals 14 residues. The germline CDR1 and CDR2 sequences are SEHNR and FQNEAQ (reference sequence). The V gene lost 5 bases and the J gene lost 7 bases, with 17 bases spanning the gap. The CDR3 reads CASSPQGRLGGYTF. The CDR3, as DNA: TGTGCCAGCAGCCCCCAGGGGCGATTGGGTGGCTACACCTTC.

The chain uses TRBV3-1 (or the pseudogene TRBV3-2) and TRBJ1-2; D gene unclear. V lost 2 bases to trimming and J lost 3 bases, with 13 bases between them. CDR1 and CDR2 (germline): LGHDT, YNNKEL (reference sequence). The length of the CDR3 is 15 residues. Written as DNA, the CDR3 is TGTGCCAGCAGCCAACTAACGAACGAGGACTATGGCTACACCTTC. Translating it yields CASSQLTNEDYGYTF.

The chain couples TRBV21-1 to TRBJ2-3; the D segment call TRBD2 is taken from the table without a DNA check. TRBV21-1 is designated a pseudogene. This CDR3 has 23 amino acids. CDR3 sequence (DNA): TGTGCCAGCAGCAAAGTGGTCGCTAGCGGGGGCACTAGAACAGAGAGTAGCACAGATACGCAGTATTTT. Encoded protein: CASSKVVASGGTRTESSTDTQYF.

The chain employs TRBV27 and TRBJ2-6, with D unresolved. V lost 6 bases to trimming and J lost 3 bases, with 24 bases between them. The CDR3 spans 19 residues. CDR1 and CDR2 (germline): MNHEY, SMNVEV (reference sequence). The CDR3 is CASRSIGGPFPLGANVLTF. CDR3 nucleotide sequence: TGTGCCAGCAGATCAATTGGCGGCCCTTTCCCCCTTGGGGCCAACGTCCTGACTTTC. The entire variable domain, with the rest obtained from reference TRBV27 and TRBJ2-6, is as follows: EAQVTQNPRYLITVTGKKLTVTCSQNMNHEYMSWYRQDPGLGLRQIYYSMNVEVTDKGDVPEGYKVSRKEKRNFPLILESPSPNQTSLYFCASRSIGGPFPLGANVLTFGAGSRLTVL.

The chain combines TRBV29-1 with TRBJ1-5, with D tentatively TRBD1 (6 bases). The CDR3 totals 13 residues. The germline gives CDR1 SQVTM, CDR2 ANQGSEA. Trimming shortened V by 4 bases and J by 6 bases, and 13 bases separated the two germline ends. The CDR3 is CSVGAGGGQPQHF. Here the CDR3 DNA reads TGCAGCGTTGGGGCGGGAGGGGGTCAGCCCCAGCATTTT. The full variable domain, completed using reference TRBV29-1 and TRBJ1-5, is SAVISQKPSRDICQRGTSLTIQCQVDSQVTMMFWYRQQPGQSLTLIATANQGSEATYESGFVIDKFPISRPNLTFSTLTVSNMSPEDSSIYLCSVGAGGGQPQHFGDGTRLSIL.

The chain links TRBV29-1 to TRBJ1-2; possibly TRBD1 for D (5 bases). Germline V CDR1 and CDR2: SQVTM, ANQGSEA. The CDR3 contains 18 residues. V was trimmed by 5 bases and J by 3 bases, leaving 28 bases between them. The DNA for the CDR3 is TGCAGCGTTACCCCGACAAGAGGGATCGGGGGTGGCGACTATGGCTACACCTTC. This translates into CSVTPTRGIGGGDYGYTF.

The chain links TRBV5-1 to TRBJ2-7, with TRBD1 as a possible D gene (6 bases). Trimming shortened V by 4 bases and J by 0 bases, and 17 bases separated the two germline ends. CDR1 and CDR2 from the germline V gene are SGHRS and YFSETQ. CDR3 length: 16 residues. DNA for the CDR3: TGCGCCAGCAGCCCTGGACAGACAGCTGTCTCCTACGAGCAGTACTTC. Its translation is CASSPGQTAVSYEQYF. The full variable domain, rest sourced from reference TRBV5-1 and TRBJ2-7, is KAGVTQTPRYLIKTRGQQVTLSCSPISGHRSVSWYQQTPGQGLQFLFEYFSETQRNKGNFPGRFSGRQFSNSRSEMNVSTLELGDSALYLCASSPGQTAVSYEQYFGPGTRLTVT.

The rearrangement links TRBV5-1 to TRBJ1-5; weak D call: TRBD1 (5 bases). CDR1 SGHRS and CDR2 YFSETQ come from the germline V gene. Deletions cut 0 bases from V and 1 base from J, with 8 bases between. The CDR3 is made up of 15 amino acids. The chain's CDR3 is CASSLGDSSNQPQHF. The CDR3 DNA is TGCGCCAGCAGCTTGGGGGACTCGAGCAATCAGCCCCAGCATTTT. Drawing the rest from reference TRBV5-1 and TRBJ1-5, the complete variable domain is KAGVTQTPRYLIKTRGQQVTLSCSPISGHRSVSWYQQTPGQGLQFLFEYFSETQRNKGNFPGRFSGRQFSNSRSEMNVSTLELGDSALYLCASSLGDSSNQPQHFGDGTRLSIL.

The rearrangement uses TRBV18 and TRBJ1-2; 10 bases are shared with TRBD1. V was clipped by 4 bases and J by 5 bases; unmatched bases: 13. CDR1 KGHSH and CDR2 LQKENI come from the germline V gene. The CDR3 is 17 residues long. CDR3 in DNA: TGTGCCAGCTCACTACTCGCTGCGGGACAGGGGAATTATGGCTACACCTTC. Amino acid sequence: CASSLLAAGQGNYGYTF.

V and J are TRBV19 and TRBJ1-2; D ambiguous. Germline CDR1 reads LNHDA; CDR2 reads SQIVND (reference sequence). V was pared by 4 bases and J by 2 bases, with 8 bases between. The CDR3 is 13 residues long. The CDR3 reads CASSTQQNYGYTF. The CDR3 nucleotides read TGTGCCAGTAGTACCCAACAGAACTATGGCTACACCTTC.